These T cell receptor beta chains were read from a single sample in a study of T cell responses to AZD1222 COVID-19 vaccine. Libraries were prepared by immunoSEQ multiplex PCR; TCRdb keeps only in-frame clonotypes and omits some of them. The sample consists of over 95,000 clones, roughly 90% of them appearing once. The specimen comprised peripheral blood, sampled 28 days after the second AZD1222 dose. These receptors all come from an adult who received the AZD1222 COVID-19 vaccine. Both conserved end residues are trimmed from each CDR3.

v_call	j_call	cdr3_aa
TRBV7-9	TRBJ2-5	ASSSRRSVPETQY
TRBV7-6	TRBJ2-1	ASSFGERNNEQF
TRBV28	TRBJ2-7	ASTSPHSGRAHEQY
TRBV9	TRBJ1-1	ASSKTSRDTEAF
TRBV11-2	TRBJ2-1	ASSSGATGNEQF
TRBV4-2	TRBJ2-2	ASSLKKGDGGELF
TRBV7-2	TRBJ1-2	ASSLAWGRGSGYT
TRBV6-5	TRBJ2-7	ASSYSASGSLDEQY
TRBV12-3/TRBV12-4	TRBJ1-1	ASRSLSSGFAF
TRBV3-1/TRBV3-2	TRBJ1-3	ASSQVRAGNTIY
TRBV5-1	TRBJ2-7	ASSLGIDSYEQY
TRBV18	TRBJ2-4	ASSPLVGSSGSWNIQY
TRBV28	TRBJ2-1	ASNGRDEQF
TRBV5-1	TRBJ1-2	ASSFGQGYGYT
TRBV18	TRBJ2-7	ASSRLADSSYEQY
TRBV18	TRBJ2-5	ASSPPGWAETQY
TRBV3-1/TRBV3-2	TRBJ2-3	ASSQEGLAGLSTDTQY
TRBV30	TRBJ1-3	AWPAAGNTIY
TRBV18	TRBJ2-1	ASSPQDNEQF
TRBV2	TRBJ1-1	ASSEERLTRYEAF
TRBV30	TRBJ2-1	AWTHWDRVNEQF
TRBV15	TRBJ1-2	ATSQDRDYGYT
TRBV10-3	TRBJ2-2	AIRDRGDTGELF
TRBV3-1/TRBV3-2	TRBJ2-3	ASSQGGTDGDTQY
TRBV19	TRBJ1-2	ASSIPQGHGYT
TRBV19	TRBJ2-1	ASRMGTGYNEQF
TRBV29-1	TRBJ1-2	SVPPQGDYGYT
TRBV6-2/TRBV6-3	TRBJ1-1	ASSLDTRNTEAF
TRBV6-1	TRBJ2-6	ASSEAGANVLT
TRBV6-6	TRBJ1-1	ASSLQGAGRTEAF
TRBV27	TRBJ2-7	ASSFFGTSGAYEQY
TRBV7-9	TRBJ2-3	ASSPPKSTADTQY
TRBV18	TRBJ1-4	ASSLAVWNEKMF
TRBV5-5	TRBJ1-2	ASSWGAASYGYT
TRBV29-1	TRBJ1-1	SAAPTGNAEAF
TRBV4-1	TRBJ2-3	ASSGRGSGADTQY
TRBV3-1/TRBV3-2	TRBJ2-2	ASSRAEGADTGELF